This TCR beta chain was observed in a study of cytomegalovirus exposure and HLA in healthy donors (dated by TCRdb to the late 2010s). In terms of the full investigation: The roughly 650 repertoires of the first cohort and the 120 validation repertoires were produced on the same platform, according to a later analysis. The study was designed to test whether signatures of past pathogen exposure could be identified by cataloging public T cell receptors. Besides the first cohort of roughly 640 subjects, a separate validation cohort made up of 120 or so different subjects was used. High-throughput TCR immunosequencing, statistical association of individual TCRs with disease status, and machine learning were combined to predict cytomegalovirus infection status. What the research found in general, with its limitations: In the study, about 150 TCR beta chains were listed as associated with cytomegalovirus. Subsequent analysis determined that TCRs grouped into clusters in the first cohort also showed a tendency toward co-occurrence across the 130 or so validation repertoires, and roughly 95% of cluster scores exceeded 0. While some public TCRs were present in many individuals, most TCR sequences turned up only very rarely across donors. Cytomegalovirus status was reported to be diagnosed by the classifier with high specificity and sensitivity in both the original and validation cohorts. The authors suggested that the approach could potentially be extended to other disease states and immunological phenotypes. A later analysis had no HLA typing for the validation cohort, so co-occurrence there was scored across all 130 or so repertoires. In vitro tests confirmed that a few of the cytomegalovirus-associated TCR beta chains recognize cytomegalovirus antigens.

Library preparation used the immunoSEQ multiplex PCR assay. The authors processed their data as follows. A statistical classification framework was developed to diagnose cytomegalovirus status using the catalog of TCR beta chain sequences. Entries here come from immuneACCESS through TCRdb and include only in-frame sequences with V and J called. Some clones fail to appear in such tables; in the studies checked, an unresolved V gene covers under half of the shortfall, and the cause of the remainder is unknown. V and J calls and clone size are as listed in that table; D and trimming were resolved from the DNA. Recorded for this sample are 150,000 to 200,000 clones; approximately 84% of them occurred a single time. The top ten constitute roughly 7% of the sample. Concerning this clone: Its antigen is not yet known. Base qualities are missing; no much larger clone stands one base away.

From the cysteine through the phenylalanine, the CDR3 covers 14 amino acids. The kept DNA is CDR3 alone, 42 bases in frame from the first base. The germline V gene provides CDR1 SGDLS and CDR2 YYNGEE. V has 4 bases trimmed and J has 4 bases trimmed; junction bases matching no gene number 6. Donors formed part of the validation cohort, which comprised about 120 subjects and was distinct from the first cohort of under 850 subjects. The rearrangement joined TRBV9 to TRBJ2-7; TRBD1 agrees with 9 junctional bases. The source of this sequence is a man between 18 and 35 years old in good health and CMV-seropositive. What was sequenced was PBMCs. The nucleotide sequence reads as follows: TGTGCCAGCAGCCCCGGGACAGGGCCTTACGAGCAGTACTTC. Its coded protein is CASSPGTGPYEQYF.